This entry lists 20 T cell receptor beta chains sequenced from one sample in a study of cytomegalovirus exposure and HLA in healthy donors. The PCR made use of 60 Vbeta and 13 Jbeta primers. Clones were read by immunoSEQ multiplex PCR, and TCRdb kept only the in-frame ones, dropping some. The table records 150,000 to 200,000 clones, approximately 67% of them present only once. Sequencing was carried out using PBMCs. Source of these receptors: a woman under 30 in good health and CMV-seropositive.

This clone was counted only a few times. The chain is built from TRBV28 and TRBJ2-6; 7 bases match TRBD1. The CDR3 is made up of 17 amino acids. J lost 0 bases, V lost 6 bases, and 8 bases had no gene match. Germline CDR1 is MDHEN and CDR2 is SYDVKM. Here the CDR3 DNA reads TGTGCCAGCAGGAGGACAGGAGGCATCTCTGGGGCCAACGTCCTGACTTTC. Protein: CASRRTGGISGANVLTF. Complete variable domain (other parts from reference TRBV28 and TRBJ2-6): DVKVTQSSRYLVKRTGEKVFLECVQDMDHENMFWYRQDPGLGLRLIYFSYDVKMKEKGDIPEGYSVSREKKERFSLILESASTNQTSMYLCASRRTGGISGANVLTFGAGSRLTVL.

The rearrangement uses TRBV5-1 and TRBJ1-1; no firm D call. Germline CDR1 SGHRS, CDR2 YFSETQ. The length of the CDR3 is 14 residues. The V gene lost 1 base and the J gene lost 4 bases, with 11 bases spanning the gap. CDR3 protein: CASSLKEGITEAFF. The CDR3 DNA reads as TGCGCCAGCAGCTTGAAGGAGGGCATCACTGAAGCTTTCTTT.

This clone appeared once. This chain joins TRBV5-1 and TRBJ2-3; D is possibly TRBD2 (6 bases). The CDR3 is made up of 14 amino acids. Trimming pared 3 bases from V and 4 bases from J, leaving 12 bases between. Germline CDR1 SGHRS, CDR2 YFSETQ. CDR3 bases: TGCGCCAGCAGCTCGGGACTCTCCCCAGATACGCAGTATTTT. Its translation is CASSSGLSPDTQYF.

The chain has TRBV29-1 and TRBJ2-5; 8 bases are shared with TRBD1. Trimming at V came to 5 bases and at J to 5 bases, leaving 13 bases not matched to a gene. Germline CDR1 is SQVTM and CDR2 is ANQGSEA. The CDR3 is 15 amino acids. The CDR3 nucleotides are TGCAGCGTTCTCCACCGACAGGGGTTCCAGGAGACCCAGTACTTC. It codes for CSVLHRQGFQETQYF.

As concerns this clone: The same CDR3 also results from other DNA sequences found in this sample. The chain links TRBV6-6 to TRBJ1-5; D not resolved. The germline V and J ends were trimmed by 5 bases and 0 bases, with 11 bases remaining between them. This CDR3 is built from 15 residues. The germline gives CDR1 MNHNY, CDR2 SVGAGI (reference sequence). The DNA of the CDR3 is TGTGCCAGCAGTCCTACCCTAAATAGCAATCAGCCCCAGCATTTT. Encoded protein: CASSPTLNSNQPQHF.

Worth noting for this clone: Other DNA sequences in this sample translate to the same CDR3. The V gene is TRBV28, the J gene TRBJ1-5; D is ambiguous. Per the germline V gene, CDR1 is MDHEN and CDR2 is SYDVKM. This CDR3 is 12 amino acids long. Deletions cut 6 bases from V and 2 bases from J, with 5 bases between. CDR3 nucleotide sequence: TGTGCCAGCAGGGAGGGCAATCAGCCCCAGCATTTT. Its translation is CASREGNQPQHF.

V gene TRBV29-1 combines with J gene TRBJ1-1, with 8 bases aligning to TRBD1. Germline assignment: CDR1 SQVTM and CDR2 ANQGSEA. The CDR3 loop spans 17 amino acids. V gave up 0 bases and J gave up 1 base; unmatched junction bases: 10. In DNA, the CDR3 is TGCAGCGTTGAAGATCTGGTCTCAGGGGGCAAGAACACTGAAGCTTTCTTT. This codes for CSVEDLVSGGKNTEAFF.

The chain recombines TRBV10-3 with TRBJ2-1; 8 bases match TRBD2. Trimming took 3 bases from V and 4 from J; bases not matched to a gene: 5. The CDR3 spans 15 residues. Germline V lookup: CDR1 ENHRY, CDR2 SYGVKD. The DNA of the CDR3 is TGTGCCATCAGTGAAACTAGCGGAGCTTACAATGAGCAGTTCTTC. This sequence encodes CAISETSGAYNEQFF.

This chain connects TRBV28 to TRBJ1-5, with TRBD1 matching over 8 bases. The CDR3 is made up of 11 amino acids. Per germline, CDR1 MDHEN and CDR2 SYDVKM. Here the CDR3 reads CVQGGNQPQHF. The CDR3 coding sequence is TGTGTACAGGGGGGCAATCAGCCCCAGCATTTT.

This chain uses TRBV2 with TRBJ2-7; no definite D call. Germline V gives CDR1 SNHLY, CDR2 FYNNEI. The CDR3 consists of 15 residues. V shed 6 bases and J shed 2 bases, with 17 bases lying between them. CDR3 DNA sequence: TGTGCCAGCAGGGTGGGCCAGGCTGGTCCCTACGAGCAGTACTTC. The encoded protein is CASRVGQAGPYEQYF.

In its sample, this clone was seen once. The chain recombines TRBV18 with TRBJ2-2; TRBD1 agrees at 7 bases. Germline values: CDR1 KGHSH, CDR2 LQKENI. V lost 6 bases to trimming and J lost 6 bases; unmatched junction nucleotides: 4. This CDR3 is built from 13 residues. CDR3 amino acids: CASSRTGAGELFF. Written as DNA, the CDR3 is TGTGCCAGCTCTCGTACAGGGGCCGGGGAGCTGTTTTTT.

The J gene is TRBJ1-1, the V gene TRBV29-1; D is possibly TRBD1 (5 bases). The V gene lost 7 bases and the J gene lost 3 bases, with 12 bases spanning the gap. CDR3 length: 12 residues. Germline V CDR1 and CDR2: SQVTM, ANQGSEA. This CDR3 is CSATREDTEAFF. The DNA for the CDR3 is TGCAGCGCCACCAGGGAGGACACTGAAGCTTTCTTT.

The rearrangement uses TRBV30 and TRBJ1-1; D might be TRBD1 (6 bases). Germline-derived CDR1 and CDR2 are GTSNPN and SVGIG (reference sequence). The CDR3 is 12 residues long. V dropped 8 bases and J dropped 0 bases, with 10 bases sitting between them. The CDR3, as DNA: TGTGCCCGGGGACAATTGAACACTGAAGCTTTCTTT. Its protein is CARGQLNTEAFF.

The rearrangement uses TRBV28 and TRBJ1-2; D gene ambiguous. The CDR3 extends over 15 amino acids. Germline CDR1 MDHEN, CDR2 SYDVKM. Trimming took off 5 bases at V and 6 bases at J, with 19 bases between the two ends. The CDR3 region is CASSTGSIGGHGYTF. The CDR3 coding sequence is TGTGCCAGCAGTACGGGATCTATTGGTGGTCATGGCTACACCTTC.

V gene TRBV4-3 combines with J gene TRBJ1-2; D ambiguous. CDR3 size: 16 residues. Germline V gene lookup returns CDR1 LGHNA and CDR2 YSLEER. Trimming pared 1 base from V and 10 bases from J, leaving 22 bases between. The CDR3 DNA reads TGCGCCAGCAGCCAAGGGTCCGGGATCGGGGTAACCAACTACACCTTC. This gives the protein CASSQGSGIGVTNYTF.

V usage is TRBV15 and J usage is TRBJ1-3; no reliable D call. The germline CDR1 and CDR2 sequences are LNHNV and YYDKDF (reference sequence). The CDR3 covers 12 residues. With 0 bases removed from V and 10 bases from J, the gap between germline ends came to 7 bases. CDR3 DNA: TGTGCCACCAGCAGAGAGGCCCAGACCATATATTTT. This encodes CATSREAQTIYF.

The J gene is TRBJ1-5, the V gene TRBV7-2, with TRBD1 matching 8 bases. CDR3 length equals 15 residues. Germline CDR1 reads SGHTA; CDR2 reads FQGNSA. V lost 5 bases and J lost 9; bases outside the gene matches: 12. In DNA form, the CDR3 reads TGTGCCAGCAGCCCTTGGACAGGGATGATGTCGCCCCAGCATTTT. Protein sequence: CASSPWTGMMSPQHF.

This clone is labeled medium-sized. The genes are TRBV5-6 and TRBJ2-7; 8 bases agree with TRBD2. Looked up from germline, CDR1 is SGHDT and CDR2 is YYEEEE. The CDR3 length is 15 residues. The V segment lost 4 bases and the J segment 6 bases; nucleotides outside the gene matches: 12. CDR3 sequence (DNA): TGTGCCAGCAGCGGGACCGGGACTAGTTCCCTCGAGCAGTACTTC. Its translation: CASSGTGTSSLEQYF.

The V and J genes are TRBV27 and TRBJ2-7; D is possibly TRBD1 (5 bases). Between the trimmed V and J ends, which lost 3 bases and 3 bases, there was a span of 9 bases. The CDR3 totals 13 residues. Germline V lookup: CDR1 MNHEY, CDR2 SMNVEV (reference sequence). The CDR3 DNA reads TGTGCCAGCAGTTTTCAGGGTGGCTACGAGCAGTACTTC. Amino acid sequence: CASSFQGGYEQYF.

The chain employs TRBV28 and TRBJ2-7; D may be TRBD2 (6 bases). Germline V lookup: CDR1 MDHEN, CDR2 SYDVKM. The germline V and J ends were trimmed by 6 bases and 5 bases, with 23 bases remaining between them. The CDR3 is 16 residues long. In DNA form, the CDR3 reads TGTGCCAGCAGCGAGGGAGGACAAGTACGGAGCCACGAGCAGTACTTC. This translates into CASSEGGQVRSHEQYF. The full variable domain, in which reference TRBV28 and TRBJ2-7 provide the parts outside the CDR3, is DVKVTQSSRYLVKRTGEKVFLECVQDMDHENMFWYRQDPGLGLRLIYFSYDVKMKEKGDIPEGYSVSREKKERFSLILESASTNQTSMYLCASSEGGQVRSHEQYFGPGTRLTVT.